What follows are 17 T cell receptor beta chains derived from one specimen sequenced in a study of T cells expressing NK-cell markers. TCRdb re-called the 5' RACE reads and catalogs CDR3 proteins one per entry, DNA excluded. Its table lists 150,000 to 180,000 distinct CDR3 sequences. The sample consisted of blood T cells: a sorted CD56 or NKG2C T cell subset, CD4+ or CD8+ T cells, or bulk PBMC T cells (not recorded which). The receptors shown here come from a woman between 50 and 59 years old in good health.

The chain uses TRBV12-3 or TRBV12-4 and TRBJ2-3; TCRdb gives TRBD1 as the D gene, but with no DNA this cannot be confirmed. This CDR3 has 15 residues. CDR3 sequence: CASSPPGSRADTQYF.

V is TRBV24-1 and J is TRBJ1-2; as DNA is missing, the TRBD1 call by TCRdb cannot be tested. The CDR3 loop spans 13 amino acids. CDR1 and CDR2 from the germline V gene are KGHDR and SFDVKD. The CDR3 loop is CATSDREDYGYTF.

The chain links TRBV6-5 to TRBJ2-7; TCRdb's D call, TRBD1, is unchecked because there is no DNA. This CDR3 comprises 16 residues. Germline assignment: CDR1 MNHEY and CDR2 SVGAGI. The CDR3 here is CASRRTRTGGNHEQYF.

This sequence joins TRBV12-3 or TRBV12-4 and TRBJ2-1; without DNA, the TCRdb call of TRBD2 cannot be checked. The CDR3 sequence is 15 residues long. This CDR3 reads CASTGTSGIGSEQFF.

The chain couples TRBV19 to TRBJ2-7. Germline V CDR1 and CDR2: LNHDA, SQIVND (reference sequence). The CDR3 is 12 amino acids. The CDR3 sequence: CASRGRSYEQYF.

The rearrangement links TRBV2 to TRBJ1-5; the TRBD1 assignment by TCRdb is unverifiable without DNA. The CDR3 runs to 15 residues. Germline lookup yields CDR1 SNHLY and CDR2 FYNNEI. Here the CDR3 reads CASREQGYSNQPQHF.

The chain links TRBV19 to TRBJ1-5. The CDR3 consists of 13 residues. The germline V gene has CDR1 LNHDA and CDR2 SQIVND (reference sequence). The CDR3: CASSWFYNQPQHF.

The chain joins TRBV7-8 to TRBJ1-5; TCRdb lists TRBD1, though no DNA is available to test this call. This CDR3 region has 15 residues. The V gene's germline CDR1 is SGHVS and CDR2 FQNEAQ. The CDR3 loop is CASSPLRGNNQPQHF.

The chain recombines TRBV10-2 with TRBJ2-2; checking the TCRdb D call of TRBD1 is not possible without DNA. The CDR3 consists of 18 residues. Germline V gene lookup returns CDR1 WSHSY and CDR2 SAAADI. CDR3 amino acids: CASSERTGGSIDTGELFF.

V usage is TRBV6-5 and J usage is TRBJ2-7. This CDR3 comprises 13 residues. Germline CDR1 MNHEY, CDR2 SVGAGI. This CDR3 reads CASSYSSVNEQYF.

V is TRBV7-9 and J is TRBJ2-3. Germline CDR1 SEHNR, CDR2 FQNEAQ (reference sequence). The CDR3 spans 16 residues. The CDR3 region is CASSPDRLVVPDTQYF.

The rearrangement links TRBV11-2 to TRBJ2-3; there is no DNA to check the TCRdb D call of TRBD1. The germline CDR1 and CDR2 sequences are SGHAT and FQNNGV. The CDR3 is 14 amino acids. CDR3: CASSLGSGPSPQYF.

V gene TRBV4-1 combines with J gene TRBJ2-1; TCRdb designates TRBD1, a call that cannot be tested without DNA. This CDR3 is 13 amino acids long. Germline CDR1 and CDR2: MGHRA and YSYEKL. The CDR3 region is CASSRPGVNEQFF.

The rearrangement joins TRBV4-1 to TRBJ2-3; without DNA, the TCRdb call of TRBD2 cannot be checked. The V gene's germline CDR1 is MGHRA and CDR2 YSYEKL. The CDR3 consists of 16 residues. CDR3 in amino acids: CASSHSTERVTDTQYF.

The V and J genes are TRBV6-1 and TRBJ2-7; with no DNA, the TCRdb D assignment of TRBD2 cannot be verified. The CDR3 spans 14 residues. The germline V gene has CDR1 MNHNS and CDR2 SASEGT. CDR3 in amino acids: CASSRAGDYYEQYF.

The chain's CDR3 is CAWSPGSSGNTIYF. The rearrangement joins TRBV30 to TRBJ1-3. The germline V gene has CDR1 GTSNPN and CDR2 SVGIG (reference sequence). This CDR3 is 14 amino acids long.

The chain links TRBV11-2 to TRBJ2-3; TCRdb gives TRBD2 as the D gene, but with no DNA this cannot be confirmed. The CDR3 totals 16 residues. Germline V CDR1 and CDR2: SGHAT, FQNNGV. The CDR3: CASSPLAGGEADTQYF.